The 30 T cell receptor beta chains given below trace back to one sample, sequenced in a study of blood T cell repertoires in COVID-19. Profiled with immunoSEQ multiplex PCR; TCRdb holds only in-frame clones, not every one. The profile shows 140,000 or so clones, approximately 86% of them singletons. The sequenced material came from peripheral blood. The receptors derive from a human donor in a cohort sampled during active COVID-19.

The chain links TRBV28 to TRBJ1-2; weak D call: TRBD1 (6 bases). The germline gives CDR1 MDHEN, CDR2 SYDVKM. V shed 1 base and J shed 3 bases, with 21 bases lying between them. This CDR3 spans 18 amino acids. The CDR3 region has the DNA TGTGCCAGCAGTTTATTATTTGTGTCGGCAGGGGCGTACTATGGCTACACCTTC. Its protein product is CASSLLFVSAGAYYGYTF.

This clone has just a few counts. V usage is TRBV3-1 (or the pseudogene TRBV3-2) and J usage is TRBJ2-2; 7 bases agree with TRBD1. Germline CDR1 reads LGHDT; CDR2 reads YNNKEL (reference sequence). V lost 4 bases and J lost 0; bases outside the gene matches: 8. The length of the CDR3 is 17 residues. Written as DNA, the CDR3 is TGTGCCAGCAGCCCATATAGAGACAGGGCGAACACCGGGGAGCTGTTTTTT. Translated: CASSPYRDRANTGELFF.

The chain has TRBV9 and TRBJ2-5; 8 positions match TRBD1. The CDR3 has 15 residues. V shed 2 bases and J 5 bases; nucleotides not matched to a gene: 8. The germline V gene encodes CDR1 SGDLS and CDR2 YYNGEE. This CDR3 reads CASSVGAGGWETQYF. CDR3 sequence (DNA): TGTGCCAGCAGCGTCGGAGCAGGGGGCTGGGAGACCCAGTACTTC.

The CDR3 DNA reads as TGTGCCAGCAGTTACTCAGGGGGGACAGCCGCCAATGAGCAGTTCTTC. It translates to CASSYSGGTAANEQFF. The J gene is TRBJ2-1, the V gene TRBV6-5; weak D call: TRBD1 (7 bases). Germline-derived CDR1 and CDR2 are MNHEY and SVGAGI. CDR3 length: 16 amino acids. Trimming shortened V by 0 bases and J by 6 bases, and 15 bases separated the two germline ends.

The rearrangement links TRBV6-5 to TRBJ1-6; 8 bases line up with TRBD1. Germline CDR1 and CDR2: MNHEY and SVGAGI. There are 12 residues in the CDR3. CDR3 amino acids: CGTGTGYSPLHF. The DNA of the CDR3 is TGTGGCACCGGGACAGGCTATTCACCCCTCCACTTT.

CDR3 DNA: TGTGCCAGCAGTCCGAATCGACAGCCAACTAATGAAAAACTGTTTTTT. Protein sequence: CASSPNRQPTNEKLFF. The chain uses TRBV27 and TRBJ1-4; tentatively, D is TRBD1 (5 bases). The germline gives CDR1 MNHEY, CDR2 SMNVEV (reference sequence). The V end lost 5 bases, the J end lost 0 bases, and 13 bases lay between the germline ends. This CDR3 is 16 amino acids long.

In regard to this clone: Germline is not matched at one junction end, which may reflect a read error. This sequence joins TRBV19 and TRBJ1-2, with D possibly TRBD1 on 6 matching bases. The CDR3 length is 13 residues. The V gene's germline CDR1 is LNHDA and CDR2 SQIVND (reference sequence). CDR3 in DNA: TGTGCCAGTGGTATGGGGGCCCACTATGGCTACACCTTC. It translates to CASGMGAHYGYTF.

This clone showed up just a few times. The chain combines TRBV2 with TRBJ1-5, with D hard to call. The CDR3 covers 12 residues. In germline, CDR1 is SNHLY, CDR2 FYNNEI. Trimming shortened V by 6 bases and J by 7 bases, and 10 bases separated the two germline ends. The CDR3 spells CASSVALQPQHF. Written as DNA, the CDR3 is TGTGCCAGCAGCGTAGCTTTGCAGCCCCAGCATTTT.

This chain joins TRBV9 and TRBJ1-5; D not certain. The CDR3 totals 14 residues. The germline V gene encodes CDR1 SGDLS and CDR2 YYNGEE. Trimming removed 0 bases at V and 6 bases at J, with 10 bases between. In DNA form, the CDR3 reads TGTGCCAGCAGCGTAGGTACAGTCCCTCAGCCCCAGCATTTT. This sequence encodes CASSVGTVPQPQHF.

The gene calls are TRBV2 and TRBJ2-7; 7 positions match TRBD1. This CDR3 region has 12 residues. Trimming cost V 4 bases and J 4 bases; bases outside gene matches: 1. Germline-derived CDR1 and CDR2 are SNHLY and FYNNEI. DNA for the CDR3: TGTGCCAGCAGTGTACAGGGGTACGAGCAGTACTTC. Translation: CASSVQGYEQYF.

The CDR3 nucleotides are TGTGCCAGCTCAGGAGGGGCCAGGACCCAGTACTTC. Its protein product is CASSGGARTQYF. The chain carries TRBV27 and TRBJ2-5; D may be TRBD2 (6 bases). CDR1 is MNHEY, CDR2 SMNVEV, per germline (reference sequence). The CDR3 runs 12 residues. The V end lost 8 bases, the J end lost 7 bases, and 14 bases lay between the germline ends.

The chain combines TRBV27 with TRBJ2-3; possibly TRBD2 for D (5 bases). With 7 bases removed from V and 1 base from J, the gap between germline ends came to 12 bases. CDR1 is MNHEY and CDR2 is SMNVEV in the germline V gene (reference sequence). The length of the CDR3 is 14 residues. DNA for the CDR3: TGTGCCAGCACCGACCGGGGAGGCACAGATACGCAGTATTTT. This codes for CASTDRGGTDTQYF.

CDR3 DNA sequence: TGTGCCAGCAGCTTGGGGAGTGGGAGTAATTACAATGAGCAGTTCTTC. Protein product: CASSLGSGSNYNEQFF. The chain combines TRBV5-4 with TRBJ2-1; D may be TRBD2 (5 bases). The V end was cut by 0 bases, the J end by 4 bases, with 14 bases between. Per germline, CDR1 SGHNT and CDR2 YYREEE (reference sequence). The CDR3 consists of 16 residues.

The CDR3 DNA sequence: TGTGCCAGCCTTCGGACTAGCACAGATACGCAGTATTTT. Translated: CASLRTSTDTQYF. The chain is built from TRBV28 and TRBJ2-3, with D tentatively TRBD2 (5 bases). The V gene lost 8 bases and the J gene lost 0 bases, with 9 bases spanning the gap. Germline V lookup: CDR1 MDHEN, CDR2 SYDVKM. The CDR3 is 13 residues long. Using reference TRBV28 and TRBJ2-3 for the parts outside the CDR3, the full variable domain is DVKVTQSSRYLVKRTGEKVFLECVQDMDHENMFWYRQDPGLGLRLIYFSYDVKMKEKGDIPEGYSVSREKKERFSLILESASTNQTSMYLCASLRTSTDTQYFGPGTRLTVL.

This sequence joins TRBV18 and TRBJ2-2; 7 bases line up with TRBD1. Per germline, CDR1 KGHSH and CDR2 LQKENI. CDR3 length: 16 amino acids. Germline trimming cut 3 bases from V and 2 bases from J; bases unmatched to any gene: 6. As DNA, the CDR3 is TGTGCCAGCTCACCCACCAGACAGGGTAACACCGGGGAGCTGTTTTTT. This sequence encodes CASSPTRQGNTGELFF.

The chain carries TRBV7-9 and TRBJ2-7; 8 bases fit TRBD1. This CDR3 has 15 amino acids. V was pared by 5 bases and J by 0 bases, with 6 bases of the junction left unmatched. Germline V gene sequence: CDR1 SEHNR, CDR2 FQNEAQ (reference sequence). CDR3 amino acids: CASSPRTGRSYEQYF. The CDR3, as DNA: TGTGCCAGCAGCCCCAGGACAGGGCGCTCCTACGAGCAGTACTTC.

V is TRBV7-2 and J is TRBJ1-1; 7 positions match TRBD1. The CDR3 extends over 14 amino acids. V lost 5 bases to trimming and J lost 5 bases; unmatched junction nucleotides: 8. The germline gives CDR1 SGHTA, CDR2 FQGNSA. The DNA of the CDR3 is TGTGCCAGCAGCCAATTAGACAGGGTAACTGAAGCTTTCTTT. Its protein product is CASSQLDRVTEAFF.

The chain carries TRBV19 and TRBJ2-3; 10 bases are shared with TRBD2. V gave up 5 bases and J gave up 6 bases; unmatched junction bases: 17. The germline V gene encodes CDR1 LNHDA and CDR2 SQIVND (reference sequence). This CDR3 contains 18 residues. DNA of the CDR3: TGTGCCAGTAGTTCTGCCGGGACTAGCGTCGCCGGAGGGGATACGCAGTATTTT. Amino acid sequence: CASSSAGTSVAGGDTQYF.

The CDR3 protein is CASSDGQGYEKLFF. For the CDR3, the DNA is TGTGCCAGTTCCGACGGACAGGGTTATGAAAAACTGTTTTTT. The chain uses TRBV6-5 and TRBJ1-4, with 8 bases lining up with TRBD1. This CDR3 comprises 14 residues. The V gene's germline CDR1 is MNHEY and CDR2 SVGAGI. V lost 9 bases and J lost 6; bases outside the gene matches: 9.

This sequence joins TRBV21-1 and TRBJ1-3. TRBV21-1 is a documented pseudogene. The CDR3 has 13 amino acids. The CDR3 region has the DNA TGTGCCAGCAGCATTCTATCTGGAAACACCATATATTTT. This codes for CASSILSGNTIYF.

The table lists this clone with a count of one. The chain links TRBV27 to TRBJ2-7; 7 bases map to TRBD1. Germline V lookup: CDR1 MNHEY, CDR2 SMNVEV (reference sequence). The V and J ends lost 1 base and 5 bases, in that order; junction bases with no gene match: 11. This CDR3 has 16 amino acids. CDR3 sequence: CASSLYARTGDDEQYF. The CDR3 coding sequence is TGTGCCAGCAGTTTATACGCCCGCACAGGGGACGACGAGCAGTACTTC.

V and J are TRBV13 and TRBJ2-1, with 10 nucleotides matching TRBD2. V was pared by 1 base and J by 7 bases, with 10 bases of the junction left unmatched. The CDR3 loop spans 17 amino acids. Germline lookup yields CDR1 PRHDT and CDR2 FYEKMQ (reference sequence). CDR3 protein: CASSLETSGIEGNEQFF. CDR3 sequence (DNA): TGTGCCAGCAGCTTAGAAACTAGCGGGATAGAAGGTAATGAGCAGTTCTTC. The full variable domain, completed using reference TRBV13 and TRBJ2-1, is AAGVIQSPRHLIKEKRETATLKCYPIPRHDTVYWYQQGPGQDPQFLISFYEKMQSDKGSIPDRFSAQQFSDYHSELNMSSLELGDSALYFCASSLETSGIEGNEQFFGPGTRLTVL.

The rearrangement links TRBV7-9 to TRBJ1-2; 10 nucleotides agree with TRBD1. Germline assignment: CDR1 SEHNR and CDR2 FQNEAQ (reference sequence). The CDR3 is 14 amino acids. Losses at the gene ends were 2 bases for V and 7 bases for J; bases not matched to a gene: 4. The CDR3 DNA reads as TGTGCCAGCAGCTTACAGGACAGGGGGTCTGGCTACACCTTC. Encoded protein: CASSLQDRGSGYTF. The full variable domain, rest sourced from reference TRBV7-9 and TRBJ1-2, is DTGVSQNPRHKITKRGQNVTFRCDPISEHNRLYWYRQTLGQGPEFLTYFQNEAQLEKSRLLSDRFSAERPKGSFSTLEIQRTEQGDSAMYLCASSLQDRGSGYTFGSGTRLTVV.

This clone was observed once. The chain is built from TRBV7-2 and TRBJ2-5, with 8 bases lining up with TRBD1. Germline-derived CDR1 and CDR2 are SGHTA and FQGNSA. With 5 bases clipped from V and 5 bases from J, the junction kept 13 bases outside the gene matches. The CDR3 has 16 amino acids. The CDR3 sequence: CASSIGQGGVRETQYF. CDR3 DNA: TGTGCCAGCAGCATCGGACAGGGAGGAGTACGGGAGACCCAGTACTTC.

This chain uses TRBV7-9 with TRBJ1-5; the match to TRBD1 covers 10 bases. The V gene's germline CDR1 is SEHNR and CDR2 FQNEAQ (reference sequence). V lost 5 bases and J lost 6; bases outside the gene matches: 7. The CDR3 runs 15 residues. CDR3 protein: CASSKGQGLSQPQHF. In nucleotides, the CDR3 is TGTGCCAGCAGCAAGGGACAGGGGCTTAGTCAGCCCCAGCATTTT.

The chain uses TRBV29-1 and TRBJ2-7, with D hard to call. Germline V CDR1 and CDR2: SQVTM, ANQGSEA. With 5 bases removed from V and 6 bases from J, the gap between germline ends came to 17 bases. This CDR3 contains 13 residues. The CDR3 reads CSVKGPPLSEQYF. In DNA, the CDR3 is TGCAGCGTTAAAGGCCCCCCCCTATCCGAGCAGTACTTC.

V usage is TRBV6-5 and J usage is TRBJ1-5; 10 bases map to TRBD1. The trim removed 7 bases at V and 4 bases at J, leaving 7 bases unmatched. Germline-derived CDR1 and CDR2 are MNHEY and SVGAGI. CDR3 length equals 15 residues. The CDR3 spells CASTRQGASNQPQHF. CDR3 in DNA: TGTGCCAGCACCAGACAGGGGGCAAGTAATCAGCCCCAGCATTTT.

This clone was counted a single time. The rearrangement uses TRBV30 and TRBJ1-2; 7 positions match TRBD1. The CDR3 runs 15 residues. Losses at the gene ends were 3 bases for V and 0 bases for J; bases not matched to a gene: 7. Germline V lookup: CDR1 GTSNPN, CDR2 SVGIG (reference sequence). The CDR3 nucleotides are TGTGCCTGGAGCGCCCAAGGGACAGCTAACTATGGCTACACCTTC. Amino acids: CAWSAQGTANYGYTF.

The chain is built from TRBV10-1 and TRBJ2-7, with TRBD1 identical over 8 bases. The V gene's germline CDR1 is WNHNN and CDR2 SYGVQD (reference sequence). CDR3 length: 14 amino acids. V shed 2 bases and J 9 bases; nucleotides not matched to a gene: 9. The CDR3 region is CASSETGQVYGQYF. The CDR3 nucleotides read TGCGCCAGCAGTGAGACGGGACAGGTTTATGGGCAGTACTTC.

The rearrangement joins TRBV29-1 to TRBJ2-5; possible D gene TRBD1, 6 bases. The V end lost 3 bases, the J end lost 0 bases, and 14 bases lay between the germline ends. CDR1 is SQVTM, CDR2 ANQGSEA, per germline. The CDR3 consists of 15 residues. CDR3 DNA sequence: TGCAGCGTTGATGGAGAGGGGGAGCACCAAGAGACCCAGTACTTC. Its translation: CSVDGEGEHQETQYF.